This TCR beta chain emerged from a study of OX40 agonist ivuxolimab in advanced cancers. Germline V lookup: CDR1 LNHDA, CDR2 SQIVND (reference sequence). The CDR3 spans 15 residues. As for this clone: No antigen is known for it.

Study-level results: Among the lowest peripheral clonal expansion occurred in 0.1-3.0 mg/kg partial responders.

Only in-frame clones appear in the TCRdb table, and some are missing; sequencing was by immunoSEQ multiplex PCR. This sample has 55,000 or so clones, with 75% to 90% found just once. The source of this sequence is an adult with an advanced solid tumor such as melanoma, head and neck, liver or kidney cancer. This material consisted of CD4+ or CD8+ T cells sorted from blood, taken in a trial of the OX40 agonist ivuxolimab. V gene TRBV19 combines with J gene TRBJ2-5; D is perhaps TRBD1 (6 bases). The DNA end lines up better with TRBJ2-7; the J call may be wrong. Written as DNA, the CDR3 is TGTGCCAGTAGCCCCAGGACAGAGCTCTCCTACGAGCAGTACTTC. Encoded protein: CASSPRTELSYEQYF.